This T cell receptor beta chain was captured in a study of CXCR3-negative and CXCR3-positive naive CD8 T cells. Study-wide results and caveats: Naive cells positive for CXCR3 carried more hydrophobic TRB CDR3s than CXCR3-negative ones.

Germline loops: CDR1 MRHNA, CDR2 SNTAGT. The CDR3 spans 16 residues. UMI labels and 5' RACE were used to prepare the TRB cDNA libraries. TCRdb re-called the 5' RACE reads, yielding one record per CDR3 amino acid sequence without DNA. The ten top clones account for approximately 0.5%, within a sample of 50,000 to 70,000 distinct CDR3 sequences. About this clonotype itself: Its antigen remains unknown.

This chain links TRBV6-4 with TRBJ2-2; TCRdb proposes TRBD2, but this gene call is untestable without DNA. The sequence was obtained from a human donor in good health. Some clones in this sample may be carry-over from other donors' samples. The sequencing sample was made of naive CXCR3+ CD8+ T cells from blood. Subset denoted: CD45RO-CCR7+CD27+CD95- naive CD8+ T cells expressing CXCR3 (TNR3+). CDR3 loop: CASSDSGGANTGELFF.